The 30 T cell receptor beta chains below were found in one sample sequenced in a study of shared clonotypes between healthy human individuals. Sequencing used immunoSEQ multiplex PCR; TCRdb keeps in-frame clones, though not all of them. The data show more than 550,000 clones, roughly two thirds seen once. The sample consisted of memory CD4+ T cells sorted from blood. Documented subset: CD45RA-negative fraction. Every receptor here comes from a woman aged 25 to 39 in good health.

The V call is TRBV6-9, the J call TRBJ2-1, with a tentative D call TRBD2 (5 bases). Germline CDR1 MNHGY, CDR2 SVAAGI. The CDR3 extends over 19 amino acids. Trimming took 4 bases from V and 0 from J, leaving 22 bases between them. The CDR3 bases are TGTGCCAGCAGTTCCACACCGCGAAACAGCGGAAGCTCCTACAATGAGCAGTTCTTC. It specifies CASSSTPRNSGSSYNEQFF.

The chain joins TRBV7-9 to TRBJ1-1; D call uncertain. Germline-derived CDR1 and CDR2 are SEHNR and FQNEAQ (reference sequence). This CDR3 contains 14 residues. Trimming took off 5 bases at V and 5 bases at J, with 15 bases between the two ends. CDR3 protein: CASSRAGSGTEAFF. As DNA, the CDR3 is TGTGCCAGCAGCCGGGCGGGATCGGGGACTGAAGCTTTCTTT.

The rearrangement joins TRBV4-1 to TRBJ2-1, with a possible D match to TRBD2 (6 bases). V lost 1 base and J lost 7, with 23 bases in between. Germline V lookup: CDR1 MGHRA, CDR2 YSYEKL. The CDR3 contains 18 residues. The CDR3 reads CASSQGRLSGPSRNEQFF. CDR3 bases: TGCGCCAGCAGCCAAGGTCGACTAAGCGGGCCTTCGCGGAATGAGCAGTTCTTC.

The V and J genes are TRBV18 and TRBJ2-3; tentatively, D is TRBD2 (5 bases). CDR1 and CDR2 (germline): KGHSH, LQKENI. CDR3 length: 14 amino acids. Trimming shortened V by 6 bases and J by 2 bases, and 12 bases separated the two germline ends. For the CDR3, the DNA is TGTGCCAGCTCGGACGGGGATTACACAGATACGCAGTATTTT. It specifies CASSDGDYTDTQYF. Using reference TRBV18 and TRBJ2-3 for the parts outside the CDR3, the full variable domain is NAGVMQNPRHLVRRRGQEARLRCSPMKGHSHVYWYRQLPEEGLKFMVYLQKENIIDESGMPKERFSAEFPKEGPSILRIQQVVRGDSAAYFCASSDGDYTDTQYFGPGTRLTVL.

This clone came up a few times. The genes are TRBV21-1 and TRBJ2-2; the table assigns TRBD1, which was not confirmed against the DNA. TRBV21-1 is an annotated pseudogene. The CDR3 has 18 residues. The CDR3 here is CASSKSTGGFGRTGELFF. The CDR3 DNA is TGTGCCAGCAGCAAATCAACAGGGGGCTTTGGACGCACCGGGGAGCTGTTTTTT.

The chain combines TRBV5-1 with TRBJ2-7, with 9 positions matching TRBD1. V lost 4 bases to trimming and J lost 4 bases; unmatched junction nucleotides: 9. The CDR3 sequence is 15 residues long. Looked up from germline, CDR1 is SGHRS and CDR2 is YFSETQ. CDR3 DNA sequence: TGCGCCAGCAGCCCCACGGGACAGGGAGAGTACGAGCAGTACTTC. This codes for CASSPTGQGEYEQYF.

The chain is built from TRBV7-3 and TRBJ2-1, with 9 bases lining up with TRBD1. The CDR3 consists of 16 residues. Unmatched junction bases numbered 11, after V lost 4 bases and J lost 7 bases. Germline lookup yields CDR1 SGHTA and CDR2 FQGTGA. Here the CDR3 reads CASSWTGTGSSNEQFF. In DNA, the CDR3 is TGTGCCAGCAGCTGGACCGGGACAGGGAGTTCTAATGAGCAGTTCTTC.

The V gene is TRBV27, the J gene TRBJ1-1, with TRBD1 identical over 10 bases. CDR1 is MNHEY and CDR2 is SMNVEV in the germline V gene (reference sequence). The CDR3 has 17 amino acids. V lost 0 bases and J lost 4; bases outside the gene matches: 8. CDR3 loop: CASSLSMGQGSRTEAFF. The CDR3 DNA reads as TGTGCCAGCAGTTTATCGATGGGACAGGGGTCGCGCACTGAAGCTTTCTTT.

This rearrangement joins TRBV6-5 to TRBJ2-7; 11 positions match TRBD2. The germline CDR1 and CDR2 sequences are MNHEY and SVGAGI. The V and J ends lost 0 bases and 1 base, in that order; junction bases with no gene match: 2. The CDR3 loop spans 16 amino acids. CDR3 sequence: CASSYSTSGSSYEQYF. CDR3 bases: TGTGCCAGCAGTTACTCTACTAGCGGGAGTTCCTACGAGCAGTACTTC.

This clone was counted between two and nine times. A much larger clone lies a single base off, so this may be a read error. The sample has other DNA sequences that encode this CDR3 too. The CDR3 here is CASSFDTSSYNEQFF. DNA for the CDR3: TGCGCCAGCAGCTTCGATACCAGCTCCTACAATGAGCAGTTCTTC. This chain links TRBV5-1 with TRBJ2-1; D remains unclear. Between the trimmed V and J ends, which lost 2 bases and 0 bases, there was a span of 9 bases. CDR1 SGHRS and CDR2 YFSETQ come from the germline V gene. CDR3 length: 15 amino acids. Using reference TRBV5-1 and TRBJ2-1 for the parts outside the CDR3, the full variable domain is KAGVTQTPRYLIKTRGQQVTLSCSPISGHRSVSWYQQTPGQGLQFLFEYFSETQRNKGNFPGRFSGRQFSNSRSEMNVSTLELGDSALYLCASSFDTSSYNEQFFGPGTRLTVL.

This clone was counted only a few times. This chain uses TRBV21-1 with TRBJ2-7; TRBD2, the table's D call, lacks a check against the DNA. TRBV21-1 represents a pseudogene. CDR3 size: 13 residues. The CDR3: CASSGTRGDEQYF. For the CDR3, the DNA is TGTGCCAGCAGCGGGACTAGAGGAGACGAGCAGTACTTC.

The V gene is TRBV30, the J gene TRBJ1-1, with 9 positions matching TRBD1. V gave up 0 bases and J gave up 1 base; unmatched junction bases: 3. The CDR3 covers 15 residues. Germline V CDR1 and CDR2: GTSNPN, SVGIG (reference sequence). This CDR3 reads CAWSVPDRGNTEAFF. CDR3 coding DNA: TGTGCCTGGAGTGTACCGGACAGGGGGAACACTGAAGCTTTCTTT.

This clone was seen just once. The V gene is TRBV2, the J gene TRBJ2-3, with 7 bases that match TRBD1. This CDR3 spans 15 amino acids. J gave up 1 base and V 6 bases, and 7 bases lay outside the gene matches. Germline CDR1 is SNHLY and CDR2 is FYNNEI. CDR3 DNA sequence: TGTGCCAGCAGCGCGCAAACAGGGGGCACAGATACGCAGTATTTT. Protein: CASSAQTGGTDTQYF. Together with reference TRBV2 and TRBJ2-3, the CDR3 gives the full variable domain: EPEVTQTPSHQVTQMGQEVILRCVPISNHLYFYWYRQILGQKVEFLVSFYNNEISEKSEIFDDQFSVERPDGSNFTLKIRSTKLEDSAMYFCASSAQTGGTDTQYFGPGTRLTVL.

The chain carries TRBV6-6 and TRBJ1-5, with D possibly TRBD1 on 5 matching bases. V lost 5 bases and J lost 5, with 13 bases in between. The germline V gene has CDR1 MNHNY and CDR2 SVGAGI (reference sequence). The CDR3 spans 14 residues. CDR3 sequence (DNA): TGTGCCAGCAGTGCCCCGACAGAAGATCAGCCCCAGCATTTT. It encodes CASSAPTEDQPQHF.

This clone came up once. At one of its ends the junction is not consistent with the germline gene, which may arise from a read error. The chain uses TRBV6-1 and TRBJ2-7; 9 bases agree with TRBD1. The CDR3 totals 13 residues. Looked up from germline, CDR1 is MNHNS and CDR2 is SASEGT. CDR3 residues: CASSDPSGQGRGF. The DNA of the CDR3 is TGTGCCAGCAGTGACCCTTCGGGACAGGGCCGAGGCTTC.

With respect to this clone: This same CDR3 is encoded by further DNA sequences in the sample. The chain links TRBV27 to TRBJ2-5; D is perhaps TRBD1 or TRBD2 (5 bases each). V was cut by 4 bases and J by 2 bases, with 11 bases left in between. The CDR3 is 14 amino acids. Germline loops: CDR1 MNHEY, CDR2 SMNVEV (reference sequence). In nucleotides, the CDR3 is TGTGCCAGCAGTTCCGGGACCCTACAAGAGACCCAGTACTTC. Protein sequence: CASSSGTLQETQYF.

This chain joins TRBV9 and TRBJ2-1; 11 nucleotides match TRBD2. In germline, CDR1 is SGDLS, CDR2 YYNGEE. CDR3 length equals 16 residues. The junction had 7 bases not matched to a gene; V was cut back by 3 bases and J by 5 bases. CDR3 nucleotides: TGTGCCAGCAGCGCTCGGCCGGGACTAGCGGACAATGAGCAGTTCTTC. This encodes CASSARPGLADNEQFF.

V is TRBV2 and J is TRBJ2-1; 10 bases line up with TRBD2. V was pared by 3 bases and J by 8 bases, with 7 bases of the junction left unmatched. The germline gives CDR1 SNHLY, CDR2 FYNNEI. The CDR3 covers 15 residues. The CDR3 nucleotides are TGTGCCAGCAGTGAGTTGGCTAGCGGGAGAGATGAGCAGTTCTTC. Translation: CASSELASGRDEQFF.

The chain is built from TRBV28 and TRBJ2-1, with D unclear. This CDR3 has 11 residues. The germline gives CDR1 MDHEN, CDR2 SYDVKM. Trimming shortened V by 8 bases and J by 5 bases, and 7 bases separated the two germline ends. The CDR3 DNA reads as TGTGCCAGCCGTATTCACAATGAGCAGTTCTTC. Its protein product is CASRIHNEQFF.

The chain links TRBV7-2 to TRBJ2-2, with a tentative D call TRBD2 (5 bases). CDR3 length equals 16 residues. Trimming took 4 bases from V and 6 from J, leaving 18 bases between them. Germline V gene lookup returns CDR1 SGHTA and CDR2 FQGNSA. The DNA of the CDR3 is TGTGCCAGCAGCTATCCGGGATTCTATGGCCCCGGGGAGCTGTTTTTT. Translated, it gives CASSYPGFYGPGELFF.

This clone has just a few counts. The CDR3: CASSDDRPGTRELFF. DNA of the CDR3: TGTGCCAGCAGTGATGACAGACCAGGTACCAGGGAGCTGTTTTTT. The V and J genes are TRBV6-6 and TRBJ2-2; perhaps TRBD1 as D (5 bases). The CDR3 extends over 15 amino acids. Trimming left V 5 bases short and J 9 bases short, with 19 bases between. Germline V CDR1 and CDR2: MNHNY, SVGAGI (reference sequence).

This CDR3 is CAWSLNRGLRYGYTF. Written as DNA, the CDR3 is TGTGCCTGGAGTCTGAACAGGGGATTACGCTATGGCTACACCTTC. V is TRBV30 and J is TRBJ1-2, with 7 bases identical to TRBD1. V lost 2 bases, J lost 4 bases, and 10 bases stayed unmatched. The CDR3 has 15 residues. CDR1 is GTSNPN and CDR2 is SVGIG in the germline V gene (reference sequence).

V and J are TRBV2 and TRBJ2-1, with D maybe TRBD1 (5 bases). V lost 2 bases, J lost 11 bases, and 16 bases lay in between. The CDR3 has 14 residues. Germline lookup yields CDR1 SNHLY and CDR2 FYNNEI. CDR3 sequence reads: CASSEMGSGLKQFF. In nucleotides, the CDR3 is TGTGCCAGCAGTGAAATGGGATCAGGGTTAAAGCAGTTCTTC.

The chain links TRBV5-1 to TRBJ1-2, with 7 bases aligning to TRBD1. With 0 bases clipped from V and 8 bases from J, the junction kept 10 bases outside the gene matches. Germline assignment: CDR1 SGHRS and CDR2 YFSETQ. The CDR3 is 15 amino acids. The CDR3 DNA sequence: TGCGCCAGCAGCTTGGCCCCAGGGGGACATGAAGGCTACACCTTC. This codes for CASSLAPGGHEGYTF.

The chain is built from TRBV28 and TRBJ1-1; D gene unclear. Germline CDR1 and CDR2: MDHEN and SYDVKM. The V gene lost 4 bases and the J gene lost 6 bases, with 15 bases spanning the gap. The CDR3 consists of 14 residues. The DNA for the CDR3 is TGTGCCAGCAGTTCCTTAGGACCCGGGGCTGAAGCTTTCTTT. Translation gives CASSSLGPGAEAFF.

Concerning this clone itself: This likely came from a read error, as a far larger clone is one base away. The J gene is TRBJ2-5, the V gene TRBV5-4; D remains unclear. V dropped 0 bases and J dropped 2 bases, with 5 bases sitting between them. Germline-derived CDR1 and CDR2 are SGHNT and YYREEE (reference sequence). This CDR3 contains 13 residues. CDR3 DNA sequence: TGTGCCAGCAGCTTGGGGTATCAAGAGACCCAGTACTTC. This encodes CASSLGYQETQYF.

This chain's CDR3 is CASSSGSGGNQPQHF. CDR3 bases: TGCGCCAGCAGCTCAGGTTCAGGGGGCAATCAGCCCCAGCATTTT. V gene TRBV5-1 combines with J gene TRBJ1-5, with TRBD1 as a possible D gene (6 bases). This CDR3 has 15 residues. Per the germline V gene, CDR1 is SGHRS and CDR2 is YFSETQ. V lost 3 bases to trimming and J lost 2 bases, with 12 bases between them.

This chain links TRBV19 with TRBJ2-1; the D is unclear. Germline CDR1 is LNHDA and CDR2 is SQIVND (reference sequence). The CDR3 extends over 15 amino acids. Trimming removed 1 base from V and 4 bases from J, with 11 bases in between. In DNA, the CDR3 is TGTGCCAGTAGTATAGGCACCGAAGGGTACAATGAGCAGTTCTTC. The encoded protein is CASSIGTEGYNEQFF.

This clone was counted many times. The chain couples TRBV4-2 to TRBJ2-1, with D perhaps matching TRBD2 (5 bases). Germline CDR1 reads LGHNA; CDR2 reads YNFKEQ. The CDR3 totals 16 residues. The germline V and J ends were trimmed by 0 bases and 6 bases, with 15 bases remaining between them. In DNA form, the CDR3 reads TGTGCCAGCAGCCAAGAAAGGTTGGCTAGCAGCAATGAGCAGTTCTTC. Amino acid sequence: CASSQERLASSNEQFF.

The CDR3 nucleotides read TGTGCCAGTAGTATAGATCCTCCCGGGACCGATAGCAATCAGCCCCAGCATTTT. This translates into CASSIDPPGTDSNQPQHF. This chain connects TRBV19 to TRBJ1-5; possible D gene TRBD1, 5 bases. The CDR3 contains 18 residues. Germline CDR1 is LNHDA and CDR2 is SQIVND (reference sequence). V lost 0 bases, J lost 0 bases, and 15 bases lay in between.